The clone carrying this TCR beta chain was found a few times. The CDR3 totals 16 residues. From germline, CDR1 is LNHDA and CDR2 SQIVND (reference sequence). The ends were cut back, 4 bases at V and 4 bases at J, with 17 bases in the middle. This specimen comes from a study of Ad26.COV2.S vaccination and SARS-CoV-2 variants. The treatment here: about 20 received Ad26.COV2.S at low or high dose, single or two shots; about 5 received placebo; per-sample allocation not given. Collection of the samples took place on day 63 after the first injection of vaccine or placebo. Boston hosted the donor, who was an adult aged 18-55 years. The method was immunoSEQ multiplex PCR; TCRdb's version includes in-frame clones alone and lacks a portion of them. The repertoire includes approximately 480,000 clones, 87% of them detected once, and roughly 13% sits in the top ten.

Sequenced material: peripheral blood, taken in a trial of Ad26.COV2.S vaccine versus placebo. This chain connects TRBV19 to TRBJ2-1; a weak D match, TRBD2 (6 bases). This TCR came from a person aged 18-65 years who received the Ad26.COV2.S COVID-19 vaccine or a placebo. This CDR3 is CASSSLRTITYNEQFF. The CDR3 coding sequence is TGTGCCAGTAGTAGCTTAAGGACTATAACGTACAATGAGCAGTTCTTC.